The clone carrying this TCR beta chain has just a few counts. For the second PCR, which ran for about 7 to 11 cycles, a sample-barcoded 5' primer and a J-beta primer mix were used. Each TCR beta cDNA got a 12-nucleotide random molecular identifier. TCRdb redid the calling of the 5' RACE reads with MiXCR, one entry per CDR3 protein. The sample holds about 1.1 million distinct CDR3 sequences; roughly two fifths are singletons and the top ten take around 12%. This sample stems from a study of blood T cells in healthy people across ages. The CDR3 contains 15 residues. Germline CDR1 and CDR2: SGHTA and FQGNSA. Trimming cost V 2 bases and J 2 bases, with 12 bases left between them.

This chain uses TRBV7-2 with TRBJ2-5; D not resolved. The material sequenced was blood. This TCR was recovered from a man aged 18 to 29 in good health. The chain's CDR3 is CASSLSGTRQETQYF. For the CDR3, the DNA is TGTGCCAGCAGCTTATCAGGAACTCGTCAAGAGACCCAGTACTTC.